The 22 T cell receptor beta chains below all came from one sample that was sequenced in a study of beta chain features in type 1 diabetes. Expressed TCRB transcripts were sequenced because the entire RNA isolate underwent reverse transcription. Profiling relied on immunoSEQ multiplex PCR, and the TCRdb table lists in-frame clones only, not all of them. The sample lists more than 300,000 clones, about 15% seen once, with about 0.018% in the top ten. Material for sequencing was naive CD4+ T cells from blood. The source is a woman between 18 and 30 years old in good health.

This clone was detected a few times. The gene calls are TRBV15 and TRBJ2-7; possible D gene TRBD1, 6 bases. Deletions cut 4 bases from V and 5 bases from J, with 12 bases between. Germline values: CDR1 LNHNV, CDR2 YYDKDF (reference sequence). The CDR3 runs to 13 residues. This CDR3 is CATSKPRGNEQYF. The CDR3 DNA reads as TGTGCCACCAGCAAACCGAGGGGGAACGAGCAGTACTTC.

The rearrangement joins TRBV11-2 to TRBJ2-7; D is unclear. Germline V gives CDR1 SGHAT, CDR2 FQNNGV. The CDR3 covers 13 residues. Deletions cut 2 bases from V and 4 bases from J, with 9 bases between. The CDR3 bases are TGTGCCAGCAGCTTATCCCCCAGTTACGAGCAGTACTTC. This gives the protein CASSLSPSYEQYF.

CDR3 protein: CSVAPVYQGLNTEAFF. The CDR3 DNA reads TGCAGCGTCGCCCCCGTCTACCAGGGGTTGAACACTGAAGCTTTCTTT. This chain joins TRBV29-1 and TRBJ1-1; D is perhaps TRBD1 (6 bases). The CDR3 contains 16 residues. Trimming pared 6 bases from V and 0 bases from J, leaving 20 bases between. Germline assignment: CDR1 SQVTM and CDR2 ANQGSEA. The full variable domain, its missing parts supplied by reference TRBV29-1 and TRBJ1-1, is SAVISQKPSRDICQRGTSLTIQCQVDSQVTMMFWYRQQPGQSLTLIATANQGSEATYESGFVIDKFPISRPNLTFSTLTVSNMSPEDSSIYLCSVAPVYQGLNTEAFFGQGTRLTVV.

The CDR3 protein is CASSLLSGSDNEQFF. CDR3 coding DNA: TGTGCCAGCAGCTTACTTAGCGGGAGTGACAATGAGCAGTTCTTC. This chain links TRBV7-9 with TRBJ2-1; 9 positions match TRBD2. The V segment lost 2 bases and the J segment 5 bases; nucleotides outside the gene matches: 4. CDR3 length: 15 residues. Per the germline V gene, CDR1 is SEHNR and CDR2 is FQNEAQ (reference sequence).

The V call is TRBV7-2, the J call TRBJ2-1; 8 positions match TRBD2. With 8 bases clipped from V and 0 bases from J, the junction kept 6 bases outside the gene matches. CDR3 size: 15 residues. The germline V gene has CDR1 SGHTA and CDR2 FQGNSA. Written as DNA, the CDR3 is TGTGCCAGCGGGACCACTAGCGGCTCCTACAATGAGCAGTTCTTC. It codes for CASGTTSGSYNEQFF.

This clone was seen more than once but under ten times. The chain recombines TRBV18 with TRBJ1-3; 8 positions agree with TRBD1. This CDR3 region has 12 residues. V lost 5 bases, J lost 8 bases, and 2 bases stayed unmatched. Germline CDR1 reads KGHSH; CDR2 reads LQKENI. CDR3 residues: CASSSQGDTIYF. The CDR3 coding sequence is TGTGCCAGCTCATCACAGGGGGACACCATATATTTT. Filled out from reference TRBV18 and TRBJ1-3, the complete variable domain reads NAGVMQNPRHLVRRRGQEARLRCSPMKGHSHVYWYRQLPEEGLKFMVYLQKENIIDESGMPKERFSAEFPKEGPSILRIQQVVRGDSAAYFCASSSQGDTIYFGEGSWLTVV.

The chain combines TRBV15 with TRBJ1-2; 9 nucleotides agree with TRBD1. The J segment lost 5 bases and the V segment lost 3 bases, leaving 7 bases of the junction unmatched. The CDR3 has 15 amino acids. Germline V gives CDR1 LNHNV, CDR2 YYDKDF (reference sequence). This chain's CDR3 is CATSSRDRALYGYTF. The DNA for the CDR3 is TGTGCCACCAGCAGCCGGGACAGGGCGTTGTATGGCTACACCTTC.

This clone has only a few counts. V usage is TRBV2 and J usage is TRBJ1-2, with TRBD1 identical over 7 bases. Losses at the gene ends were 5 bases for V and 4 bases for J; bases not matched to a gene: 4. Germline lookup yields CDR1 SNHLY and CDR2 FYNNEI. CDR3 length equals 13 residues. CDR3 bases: TGTGCCAGCAGTAAAGACAGGGCCTATGGCTACACCTTC. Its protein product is CASSKDRAYGYTF.

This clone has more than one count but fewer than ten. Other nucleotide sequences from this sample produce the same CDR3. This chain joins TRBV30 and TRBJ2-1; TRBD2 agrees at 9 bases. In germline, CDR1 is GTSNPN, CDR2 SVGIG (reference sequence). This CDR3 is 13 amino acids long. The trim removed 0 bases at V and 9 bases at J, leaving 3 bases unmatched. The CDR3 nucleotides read TGTGCCTGGAGTGTACGCGGGAGGGGTGAGCAGTTCTTC. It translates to CAWSVRGRGEQFF.

The chain's CDR3 is CASSFGDERTEAFF. The CDR3 DNA reads as TGCGCCAGCAGCTTTGGTGATGAACGGACTGAAGCTTTCTTT. The chain has TRBV5-1 and TRBJ1-1; the D is unclear. Trimming took 2 bases from V and 5 from J, leaving 13 bases between them. CDR1 is SGHRS and CDR2 is YFSETQ in the germline V gene. The CDR3 runs 14 residues.

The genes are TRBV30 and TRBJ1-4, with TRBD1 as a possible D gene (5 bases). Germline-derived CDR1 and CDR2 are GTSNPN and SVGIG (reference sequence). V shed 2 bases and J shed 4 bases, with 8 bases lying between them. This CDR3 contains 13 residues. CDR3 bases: TGTGCCTGGAGTAGGGGTTATAATGAAAAACTGTTTTTT. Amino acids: CAWSRGYNEKLFF.

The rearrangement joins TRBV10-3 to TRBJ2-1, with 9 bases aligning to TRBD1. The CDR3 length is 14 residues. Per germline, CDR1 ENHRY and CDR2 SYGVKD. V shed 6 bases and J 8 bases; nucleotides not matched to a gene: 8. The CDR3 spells CAISANRGQDEQFF. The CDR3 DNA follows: TGTGCCATCAGCGCGAACAGGGGGCAGGATGAGCAGTTCTTC.

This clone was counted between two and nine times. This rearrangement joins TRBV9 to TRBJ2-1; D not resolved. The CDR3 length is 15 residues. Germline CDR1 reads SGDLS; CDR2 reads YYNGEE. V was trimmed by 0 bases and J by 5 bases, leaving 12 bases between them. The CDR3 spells CASSVGHGFDNEQFF. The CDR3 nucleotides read TGTGCCAGCAGCGTAGGACATGGGTTCGACAATGAGCAGTTCTTC. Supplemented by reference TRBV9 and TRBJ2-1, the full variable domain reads DSGVTQTPKHLITATGQRVTLRCSPRSGDLSVYWYQQSLDQGLQFLIQYYNGEERAKGNILERFSAQQFPDLHSELNLSSLELGDSALYFCASSVGHGFDNEQFFGPGTRLTVL.

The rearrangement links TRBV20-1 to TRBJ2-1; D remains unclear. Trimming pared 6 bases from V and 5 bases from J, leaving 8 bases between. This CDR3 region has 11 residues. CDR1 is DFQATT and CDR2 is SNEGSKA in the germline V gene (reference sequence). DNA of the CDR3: TGCAGTGCCCCAGTGCACAATGAGCAGTTCTTC. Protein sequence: CSAPVHNEQFF.

The CDR3 DNA reads as TGTGCCAGCTCACCCCAGGGGACTAGCGGGAGGTCTGAGCAGTTCTTC. It specifies CASSPQGTSGRSEQFF. This rearrangement joins TRBV18 to TRBJ2-1; 15 nucleotides agree with TRBD2. CDR1 and CDR2 from the germline V gene are KGHSH and LQKENI. Germline trimming cut 3 bases from V and 9 bases from J; bases unmatched to any gene: 6. The CDR3 sequence is 16 residues long. The variable domain in full, with the rest retrieved from reference TRBV18 and TRBJ2-1, is NAGVMQNPRHLVRRRGQEARLRCSPMKGHSHVYWYRQLPEEGLKFMVYLQKENIIDESGMPKERFSAEFPKEGPSILRIQQVVRGDSAAYFCASSPQGTSGRSEQFFGPGTRLTVL.

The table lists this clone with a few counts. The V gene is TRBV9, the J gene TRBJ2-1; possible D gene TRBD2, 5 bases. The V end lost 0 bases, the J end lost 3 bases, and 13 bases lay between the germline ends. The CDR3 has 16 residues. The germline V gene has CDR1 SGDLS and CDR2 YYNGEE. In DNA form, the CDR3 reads TGTGCCAGCAGCGTAGGTCGAGCGGTCGACTACAATGAGCAGTTCTTC. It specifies CASSVGRAVDYNEQFF. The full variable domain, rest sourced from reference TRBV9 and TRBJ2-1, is DSGVTQTPKHLITATGQRVTLRCSPRSGDLSVYWYQQSLDQGLQFLIQYYNGEERAKGNILERFSAQQFPDLHSELNLSSLELGDSALYFCASSVGRAVDYNEQFFGPGTRLTVL.

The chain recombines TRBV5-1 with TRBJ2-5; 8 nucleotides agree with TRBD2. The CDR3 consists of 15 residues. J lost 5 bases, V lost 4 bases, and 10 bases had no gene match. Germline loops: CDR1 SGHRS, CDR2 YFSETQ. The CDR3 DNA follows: TGCGCCAGCAGCAACACGGGACTAGTAGTGGAGACCCAGTACTTC. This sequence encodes CASSNTGLVVETQYF.

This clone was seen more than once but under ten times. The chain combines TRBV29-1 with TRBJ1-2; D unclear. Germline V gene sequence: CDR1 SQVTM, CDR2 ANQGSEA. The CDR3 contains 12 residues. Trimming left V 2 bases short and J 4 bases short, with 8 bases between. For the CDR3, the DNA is TGCAGCGTTGAACGCCCGAGCTATGGCTACACCTTC. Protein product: CSVERPSYGYTF.

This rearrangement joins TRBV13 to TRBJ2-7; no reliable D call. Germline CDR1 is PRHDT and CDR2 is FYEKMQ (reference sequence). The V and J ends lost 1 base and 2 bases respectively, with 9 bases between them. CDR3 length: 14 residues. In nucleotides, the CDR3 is TGTGCCAGCAGCTTAGACCAGTCAGCCTACGAGCAGTACTTC. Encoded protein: CASSLDQSAYEQYF.

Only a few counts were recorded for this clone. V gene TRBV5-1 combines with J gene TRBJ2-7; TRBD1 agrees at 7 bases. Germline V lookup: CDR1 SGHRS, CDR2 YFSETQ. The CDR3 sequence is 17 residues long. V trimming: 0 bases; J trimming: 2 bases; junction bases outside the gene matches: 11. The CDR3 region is CASSLAMADRLTYEQYF. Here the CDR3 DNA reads TGCGCCAGCAGCTTGGCCATGGCGGACAGGCTTACCTACGAGCAGTACTTC.

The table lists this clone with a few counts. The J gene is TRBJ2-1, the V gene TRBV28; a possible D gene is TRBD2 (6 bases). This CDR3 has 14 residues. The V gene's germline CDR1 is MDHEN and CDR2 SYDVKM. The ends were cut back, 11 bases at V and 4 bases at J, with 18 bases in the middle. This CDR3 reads CALSSGEGYNEQFF. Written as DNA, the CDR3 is TGTGCCCTCTCTTCGGGAGAAGGTTACAATGAGCAGTTCTTC.

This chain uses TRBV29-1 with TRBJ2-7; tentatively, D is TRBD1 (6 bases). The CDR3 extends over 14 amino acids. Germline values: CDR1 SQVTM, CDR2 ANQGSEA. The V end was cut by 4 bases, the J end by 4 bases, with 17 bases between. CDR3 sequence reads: CSVGLPDRSYEQYF. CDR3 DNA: TGCAGCGTTGGCCTTCCGGACAGATCATACGAGCAGTACTTC.